The 10 T cell receptor beta chains listed next were all sequenced from one sample in a study of blood T cell repertoires in COVID-19. Method: immunoSEQ multiplex PCR; TCRdb's copy keeps in-frame clones and lacks some. This sample has fewer than 100,000 clones, with roughly 80% found just once. The sequencing input was peripheral blood. These receptors all stem from an older woman with acute or convalescent COVID-19.

The J gene is TRBJ2-5, the V gene TRBV30; TRBD1 is a possible D gene (6 bases). Between the trimmed V and J ends, which lost 8 bases and 5 bases, there was a span of 18 bases. CDR1 is GTSNPN, CDR2 SVGIG, per germline (reference sequence). The CDR3 runs to 13 residues. The CDR3 spells CAGQPGAGETQYF. The CDR3 nucleotides are TGTGCCGGACAGCCAGGGGCAGGGGAGACCCAGTACTTC.

The chain carries TRBV30 and TRBJ1-2, with 9 bases matching TRBD1. V was clipped by 8 bases and J by 2 bases; unmatched bases: 6. CDR3 length: 13 residues. Germline V gene lookup returns CDR1 GTSNPN and CDR2 SVGIG (reference sequence). CDR3 coding DNA: TGTGCCCGGGACAGGGAGCCCAACTATGGCTACACCTTC. It encodes CARDREPNYGYTF.

This sequence joins TRBV19 and TRBJ1-2; D call uncertain. The V and J ends lost 4 bases and 5 bases respectively, with 23 bases between them. The CDR3 has 17 amino acids. Germline V gene lookup returns CDR1 LNHDA and CDR2 SQIVND (reference sequence). DNA for the CDR3: TGTGCCAGTAGTACCCACGTATCCCCACCTGCGGGGTATGGCTACACCTTC. It encodes CASSTHVSPPAGYGYTF.

V and J are TRBV5-4 and TRBJ2-7, with 9 bases aligning to TRBD1. CDR3 length: 15 amino acids. J was trimmed by 5 bases and V by 4 bases; bases with no gene match: 10. Germline lookup yields CDR1 SGHNT and CDR2 YYREEE (reference sequence). CDR3 coding DNA: TGTGCCAGCAGCATCTCCGGGACAGGGAGGAACGAGCAGTACTTC. Protein product: CASSISGTGRNEQYF.

The rearrangement links TRBV7-2 to TRBJ2-7; TRBD1 is a possible D gene (5 bases). Per the germline V gene, CDR1 is SGHTA and CDR2 is FQGNSA. The V and J ends lost 5 bases and 9 bases respectively, with 14 bases between them. This CDR3 spans 12 amino acids. CDR3 region: CASSHATGAQYF. CDR3 nucleotides: TGTGCCAGCAGCCATGCGACTGGGGCGCAGTACTTC. The variable domain in full, completed from reference TRBV7-2 and TRBJ2-7, reads GAGVSQSPSNKVTEKGKDVELRCDPISGHTALYWYRQSLGQGLEFLIYFQGNSAPDKSGLPSDRFSAERTGGSVSTLTIQRTQQEDSAVYLCASSHATGAQYFGPGTRLTVT.

V gene TRBV25-1 combines with J gene TRBJ1-5, with D perhaps matching TRBD1 (5 bases). The germline gives CDR1 MGHDK, CDR2 SYGVNS. V dropped 7 bases and J dropped 3 bases, with 16 bases sitting between them. This CDR3 has 15 amino acids. The CDR3 DNA is TGTGCCAGCAAGGCGGGGTGCAGGGTCAATCAGCCCCAGCATTTT. It yields the protein CASKAGCRVNQPQHF.

The count of this clone is one. The chain is built from TRBV23-1 and TRBJ1-5; 8 bases align to TRBD1. TRBV23-1 is an open reading frame whose function is uncertain. The CDR3 contains 16 residues. The V segment lost 3 bases and the J segment 7 bases; nucleotides outside the gene matches: 11. CDR3 residues: CASSQKKDRVEQPQHF. DNA of the CDR3: TGCGCCAGCAGTCAGAAAAAGGACAGGGTGGAACAGCCCCAGCATTTT.

The chain is built from TRBV5-6 and TRBJ2-3, with 7 bases matching TRBD2. CDR1 and CDR2 (germline): SGHDT, YYEEEE. This CDR3 spans 16 amino acids. V dropped 3 bases and J dropped 2; count of bases not matched to a gene: 9. The CDR3 spells CASSSSGTFFTDTQYF. The CDR3 nucleotides are TGTGCCAGCAGCTCCAGCGGGACTTTTTTCACAGATACGCAGTATTTT.

The chain has TRBV4-2 and TRBJ1-5, with a tentative D call TRBD1 (5 bases). CDR3 length equals 14 residues. CDR1 LGHNA and CDR2 YNFKEQ come from the germline V gene. The ends were cut back, 0 bases at V and 6 bases at J, with 9 bases in the middle. For the CDR3, the DNA is TGTGCCAGCAGCCAAGATGCAGGGTTTCAGCCCCAGCATTTT. It is translated as CASSQDAGFQPQHF.

J is TRBJ2-3 and V is TRBV9, with TRBD1 matching over 7 bases. V trimming: 0 bases; J trimming: 3 bases; junction bases outside the gene matches: 4. The CDR3 spans 15 residues. CDR1 and CDR2 (germline): SGDLS, YYNGEE. This CDR3 is CASSVAPGQTDTQYF. CDR3 DNA sequence: TGTGCCAGCAGCGTAGCGCCGGGACAGACAGATACGCAGTATTTT.